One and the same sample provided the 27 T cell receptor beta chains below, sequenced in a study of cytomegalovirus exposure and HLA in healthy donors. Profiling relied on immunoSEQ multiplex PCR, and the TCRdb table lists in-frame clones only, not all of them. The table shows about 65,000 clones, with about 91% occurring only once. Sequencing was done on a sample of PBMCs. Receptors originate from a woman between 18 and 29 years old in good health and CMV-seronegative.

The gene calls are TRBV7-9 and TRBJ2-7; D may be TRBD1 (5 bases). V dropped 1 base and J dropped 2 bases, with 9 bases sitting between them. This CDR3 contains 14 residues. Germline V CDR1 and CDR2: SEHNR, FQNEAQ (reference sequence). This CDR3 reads CASSLEQTAYEQYF. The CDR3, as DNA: TGTGCCAGCAGCTTAGAGCAGACAGCCTACGAGCAGTACTTC.

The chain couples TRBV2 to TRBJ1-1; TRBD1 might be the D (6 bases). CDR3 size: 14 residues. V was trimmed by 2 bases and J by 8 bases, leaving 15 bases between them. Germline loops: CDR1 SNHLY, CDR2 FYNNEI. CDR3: CASSELKGVKEAFF. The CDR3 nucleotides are TGTGCCAGCAGTGAATTGAAGGGGGTGAAGGAAGCTTTCTTT.

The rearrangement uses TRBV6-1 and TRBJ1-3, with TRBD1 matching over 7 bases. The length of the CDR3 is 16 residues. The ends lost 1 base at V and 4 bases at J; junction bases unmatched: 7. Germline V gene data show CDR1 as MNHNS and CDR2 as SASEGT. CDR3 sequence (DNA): TGTGCCAGCAGTGAAGGGGGTGCAGGGGGAGGAAACACCATATATTTT. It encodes CASSEGGAGGGNTIYF.

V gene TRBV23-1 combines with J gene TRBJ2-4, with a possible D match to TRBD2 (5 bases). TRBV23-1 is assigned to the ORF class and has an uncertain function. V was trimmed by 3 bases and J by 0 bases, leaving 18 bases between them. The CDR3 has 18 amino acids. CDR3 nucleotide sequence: TGCGCCAGCAGTCACTTAACGAGGCTAGCCCTAGCCAAAAACATTCAGTACTTC. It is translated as CASSHLTRLALAKNIQYF.

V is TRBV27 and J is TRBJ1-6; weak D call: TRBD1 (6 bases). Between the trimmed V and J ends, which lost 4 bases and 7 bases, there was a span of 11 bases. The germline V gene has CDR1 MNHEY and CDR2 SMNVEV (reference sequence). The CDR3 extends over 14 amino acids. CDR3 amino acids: CASSSGTRNSPLHF. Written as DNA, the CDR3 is TGTGCCAGCAGTTCCGGGACAAGGAATTCACCCCTCCACTTT.

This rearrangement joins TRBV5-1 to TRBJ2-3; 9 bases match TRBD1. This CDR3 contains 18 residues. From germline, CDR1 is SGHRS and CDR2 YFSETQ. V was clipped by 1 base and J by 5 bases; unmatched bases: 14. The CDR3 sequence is CASSLNGAAGQGRDTQYF. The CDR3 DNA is TGCGCCAGCAGCTTGAATGGGGCCGCAGGACAGGGGAGAGATACGCAGTATTTT.

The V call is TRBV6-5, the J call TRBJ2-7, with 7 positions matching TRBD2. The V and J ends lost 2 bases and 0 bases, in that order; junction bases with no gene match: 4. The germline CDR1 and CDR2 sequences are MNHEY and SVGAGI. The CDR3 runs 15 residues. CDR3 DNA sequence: TGTGCCAGCAGTTACACCGGGGGGAGCTCCTACGAGCAGTACTTC. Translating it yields CASSYTGGSSYEQYF.

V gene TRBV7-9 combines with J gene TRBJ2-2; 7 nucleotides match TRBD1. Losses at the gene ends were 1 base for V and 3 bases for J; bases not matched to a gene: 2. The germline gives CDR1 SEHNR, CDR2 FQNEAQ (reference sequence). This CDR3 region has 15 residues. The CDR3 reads CASSLGGGHTGELFF. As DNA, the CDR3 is TGTGCCAGCAGCTTAGGAGGGGGCCACACCGGGGAGCTGTTTTTT.

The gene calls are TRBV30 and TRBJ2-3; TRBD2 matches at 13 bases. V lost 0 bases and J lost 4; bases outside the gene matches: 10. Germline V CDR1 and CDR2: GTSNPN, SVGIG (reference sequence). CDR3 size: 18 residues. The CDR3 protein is CAWSVYRGLAGYSDTQYF. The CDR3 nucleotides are TGTGCCTGGAGTGTCTACCGGGGACTAGCGGGATACTCAGATACGCAGTATTTT.

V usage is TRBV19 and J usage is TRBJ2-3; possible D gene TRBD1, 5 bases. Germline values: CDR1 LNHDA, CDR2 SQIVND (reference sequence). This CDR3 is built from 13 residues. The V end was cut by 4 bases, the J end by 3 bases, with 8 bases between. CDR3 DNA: TGTGCCAGTAGTACAGGGTGGACAGATACGCAGTATTTT. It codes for CASSTGWTDTQYF.

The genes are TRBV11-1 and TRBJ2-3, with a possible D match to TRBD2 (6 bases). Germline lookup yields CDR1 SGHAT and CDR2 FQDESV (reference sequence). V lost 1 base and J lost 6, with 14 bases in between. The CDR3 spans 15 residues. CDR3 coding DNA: TGTGCCAGCAGCTTAGTGGGGGAGGCACACGATACGCAGTATTTT. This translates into CASSLVGEAHDTQYF. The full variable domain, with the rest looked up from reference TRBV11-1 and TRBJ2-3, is EAEVAQSPRYKITEKSQAVAFWCDPISGHATLYWYRQILGQGPELLVQFQDESVVDDSQLPKDRFSAERLKGVDSTLKIQPAELGDSAMYLCASSLVGEAHDTQYFGPGTRLTVL.

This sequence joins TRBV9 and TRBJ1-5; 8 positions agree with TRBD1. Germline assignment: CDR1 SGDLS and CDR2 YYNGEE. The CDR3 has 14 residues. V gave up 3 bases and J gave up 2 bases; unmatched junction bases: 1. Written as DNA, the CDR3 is TGTGCCAGCAGCGCGGGACAGGGCAATCAGCCCCAGCATTTT. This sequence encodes CASSAGQGNQPQHF.

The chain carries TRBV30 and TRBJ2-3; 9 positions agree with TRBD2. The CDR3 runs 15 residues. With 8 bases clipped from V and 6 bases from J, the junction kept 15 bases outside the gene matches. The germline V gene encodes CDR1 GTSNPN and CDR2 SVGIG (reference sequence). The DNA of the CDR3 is TGTGCCGTAGCCCCCGGGACTAGCTGGGTGGATACGCAGTATTTT. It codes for CAVAPGTSWVDTQYF.

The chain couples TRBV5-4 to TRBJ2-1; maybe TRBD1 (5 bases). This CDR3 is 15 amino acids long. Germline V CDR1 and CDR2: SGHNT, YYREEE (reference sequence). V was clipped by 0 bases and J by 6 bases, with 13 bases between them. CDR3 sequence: CASSLGDQDSNEQFF. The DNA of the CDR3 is TGTGCCAGCAGCTTGGGCGACCAAGACAGCAATGAGCAGTTCTTC.

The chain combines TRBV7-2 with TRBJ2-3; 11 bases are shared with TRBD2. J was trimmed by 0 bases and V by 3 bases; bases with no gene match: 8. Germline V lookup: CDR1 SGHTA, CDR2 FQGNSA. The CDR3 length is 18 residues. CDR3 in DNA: TGTGCCAGCAGCTTTAGGGCTAGCGGGGGGTTTAGCACAGATACGCAGTATTTT. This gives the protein CASSFRASGGFSTDTQYF.

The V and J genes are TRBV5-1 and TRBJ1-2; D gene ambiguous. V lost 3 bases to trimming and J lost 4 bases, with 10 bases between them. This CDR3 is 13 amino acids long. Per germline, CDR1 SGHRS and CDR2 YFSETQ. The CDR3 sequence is CASSSDGGYGYTF. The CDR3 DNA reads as TGCGCCAGCAGCTCCGACGGCGGCTATGGCTACACCTTC.

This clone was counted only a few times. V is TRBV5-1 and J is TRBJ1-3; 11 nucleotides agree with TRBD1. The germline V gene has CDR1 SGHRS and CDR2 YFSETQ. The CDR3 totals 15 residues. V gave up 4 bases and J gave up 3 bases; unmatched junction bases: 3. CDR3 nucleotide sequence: TGCGCCAGCAGCCTGGGACAGGGGGTTGGAAACACCATATATTTT. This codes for CASSLGQGVGNTIYF. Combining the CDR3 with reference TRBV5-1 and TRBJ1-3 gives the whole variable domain KAGVTQTPRYLIKTRGQQVTLSCSPISGHRSVSWYQQTPGQGLQFLFEYFSETQRNKGNFPGRFSGRQFSNSRSEMNVSTLELGDSALYLCASSLGQGVGNTIYFGEGSWLTVV.

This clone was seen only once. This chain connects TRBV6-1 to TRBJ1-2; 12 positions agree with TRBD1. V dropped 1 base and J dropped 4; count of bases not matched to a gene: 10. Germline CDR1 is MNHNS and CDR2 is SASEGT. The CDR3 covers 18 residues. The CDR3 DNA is TGTGCCAGCAGTGAAGGGGCAGGGGACAGGGGGCAGAGCTATGGCTACACCTTC. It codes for CASSEGAGDRGQSYGYTF.

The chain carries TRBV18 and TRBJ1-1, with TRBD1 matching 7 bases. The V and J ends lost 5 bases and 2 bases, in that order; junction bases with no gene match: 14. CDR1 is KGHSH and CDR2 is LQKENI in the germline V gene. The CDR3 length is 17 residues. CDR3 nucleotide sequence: TGTGCCAGCTCATTGACCAGTCCGACAGGGAGTAACACTGAAGCTTTCTTT. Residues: CASSLTSPTGSNTEAFF.

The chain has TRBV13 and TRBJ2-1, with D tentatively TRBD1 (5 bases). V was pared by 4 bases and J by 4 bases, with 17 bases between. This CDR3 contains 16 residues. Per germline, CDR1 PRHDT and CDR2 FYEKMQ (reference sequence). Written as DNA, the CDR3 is TGTGCCAGCAGCTCCCTCCAGGGTCCCCATTACAATGAGCAGTTCTTC. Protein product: CASSSLQGPHYNEQFF.

CDR3 in DNA: TGTGCCTGGAGTTTCGGGGGACAGATCAATGAGCAGTTCTTC. This translates into CAWSFGGQINEQFF. V is TRBV30 and J is TRBJ2-1; possible D gene TRBD1, 7 bases. Germline CDR1 reads GTSNPN; CDR2 reads SVGIG (reference sequence). The CDR3 loop spans 14 amino acids. Trimming removed 2 bases at V and 6 bases at J, with 14 bases between.

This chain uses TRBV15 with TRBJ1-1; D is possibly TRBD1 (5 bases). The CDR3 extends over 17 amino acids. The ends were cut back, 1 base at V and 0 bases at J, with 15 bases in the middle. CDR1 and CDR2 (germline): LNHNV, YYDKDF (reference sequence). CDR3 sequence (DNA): TGTGCCACCAGCAGAGGGTTAGGCGGGGGTCTGAACACTGAAGCTTTCTTT. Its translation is CATSRGLGGGLNTEAFF.

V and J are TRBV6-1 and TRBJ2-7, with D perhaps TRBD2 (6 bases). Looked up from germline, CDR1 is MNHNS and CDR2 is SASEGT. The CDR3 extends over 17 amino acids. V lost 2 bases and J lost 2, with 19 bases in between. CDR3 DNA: TGTGCCAGCAGTGAAAGACTAGACAGCAAACTTCCCTACGAGCAGTACTTC. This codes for CASSERLDSKLPYEQYF.

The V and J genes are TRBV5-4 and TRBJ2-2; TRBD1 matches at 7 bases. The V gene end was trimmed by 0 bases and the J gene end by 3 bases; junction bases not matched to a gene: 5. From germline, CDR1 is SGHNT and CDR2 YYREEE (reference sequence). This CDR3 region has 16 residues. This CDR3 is CASSLVDRSYTGELFF. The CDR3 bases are TGTGCCAGCAGCTTGGTGGACAGGTCGTACACCGGGGAGCTGTTTTTT.

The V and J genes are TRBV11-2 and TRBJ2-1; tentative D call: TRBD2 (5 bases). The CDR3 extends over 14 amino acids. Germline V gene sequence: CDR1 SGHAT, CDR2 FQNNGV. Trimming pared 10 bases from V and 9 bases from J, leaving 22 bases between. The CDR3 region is CATRPSLGESEQFF. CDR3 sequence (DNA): TGTGCCACCCGTCCGTCTCTTGGGGAGAGTGAGCAGTTCTTC.

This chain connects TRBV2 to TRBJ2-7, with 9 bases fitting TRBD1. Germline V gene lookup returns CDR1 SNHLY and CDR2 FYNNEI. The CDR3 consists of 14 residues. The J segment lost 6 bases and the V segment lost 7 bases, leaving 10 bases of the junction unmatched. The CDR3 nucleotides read TGTGCCAGCACGTCGGGACAGGGCCTCGGCGAGCAGTACTTC. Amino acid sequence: CASTSGQGLGEQYF.

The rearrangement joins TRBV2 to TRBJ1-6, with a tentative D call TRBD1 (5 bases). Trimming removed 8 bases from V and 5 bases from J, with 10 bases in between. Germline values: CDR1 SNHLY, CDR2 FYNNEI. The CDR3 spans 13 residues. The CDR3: CASGTRDNSPLHF. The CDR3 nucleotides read TGTGCCAGCGGGACTCGGGATAATTCACCCCTCCACTTT.